This TCR beta chain was recovered during a study of response to subunit inactivated influenza vaccine. Study-wide results and limits: Authors proposed each seasonal influenza vaccination draws in few new T cells.

In TCRdb, the RT-PCR reads were re-called with MiXCR into one record per CDR3 protein. The table shows hundreds of thousands of distinct CDR3 sequences, with about 15% occurring only once. This clonotype was counted at least ten times. The antigen remains undetermined. This TCR was recovered from a man between 50 and 59 years old who received an inactivated influenza vaccine. The sample consisted of PBMCs from blood, taken roughly 15 days before vaccination.

The CDR3 sequence: CASSVMGANTGELFF. The CDR3 DNA sequence: TGTGCCAGCAGCGTAATGGGCGCGAACACCGGGGAGCTGTTTTTT. The V call is TRBV9, the J call TRBJ2-2; D gene uncertain. The CDR3 has 15 residues. Germline V lookup: CDR1 SGDLS, CDR2 YYNGEE. The V and J ends lost 1 base and 0 bases respectively, with 7 bases between them. Full variable domain (remainder filled in from reference TRBV9 and TRBJ2-2): DSGVTQTPKHLITATGQRVTLRCSPRSGDLSVYWYQQSLDQGLQFLIQYYNGEERAKGNILERFSAQQFPDLHSELNLSSLELGDSALYFCASSVMGANTGELFFGEGSRLTVL.